The sample holds a few counts of the clone carrying this TCR beta chain. Some clones are missing from TCRdb's copy, which holds only in-frame ones; the method was immunoSEQ multiplex PCR. The sample yields about 87,000 clones, 80% to 90% seen once. Indicated time point: pretreatment peripheral blood. The data are from a study of PD-L1 blockade in urothelial cancer. This CDR3 contains 14 residues. V lost 0 bases to trimming and J lost 7 bases; unmatched junction nucleotides: 3. Germline V gives CDR1 GTSNPN, CDR2 SVGIG (reference sequence). Material: PBMCs, obtained around atezolizumab (anti-PD-L1) treatment. The receptor was isolated from a woman aged 80 or over with urothelial cancer. The genes are TRBV30 and TRBJ1-5; 10 bases map to TRBD1. The CDR3 spells CAWSVGQGWQPQHF. CDR3 nucleotides: TGTGCCTGGAGTGTGGGACAGGGGTGGCAGCCCCAGCATTTT.